The clone carrying this T cell receptor (beta chain) was found many times. What it recognizes is unknown. There are 15 residues in the CDR3. Trimming stripped 0 bases from V and 3 bases from J, with 11 bases between. The germline V gene has CDR1 SGDLS and CDR2 YYNGEE. Time point denoted: healthy volunteer bleed at 6 weeks. Unfractionated whole blood was the source of the extracted total RNA. Single cDNA molecules in the library carried unique molecular identifiers attached during preparation. TCRdb reprocessed the RACE reads with MiXCR, giving one entry per CDR3 protein. The profile covers about 65,000 distinct CDR3 sequences, with roughly 6.1% appearing a single time and roughly 3.4% taken by the ten largest. This specimen comes from a study of human T cells and chemical hapten exposure. As for the study in general: Per-sample TCR yield variation was attributed mainly to small pooled library volume differences. Points from the study as a whole: Sensitization with DPC brought no change to TCRs above 1 in 1000 in frequency.

The rearrangement uses TRBV9 and TRBJ2-3; D might be TRBD2 (5 bases). The sequence was obtained from a female donor in good health. Some clones in this sample may be carry-over from other donors' samples. The sample consisted of whole blood. The CDR3 protein is CASSVGGSVTDTQYF. CDR3 in DNA: TGTGCCAGCAGCGTAGGAGGTAGCGTGACAGATACGCAGTATTTT.